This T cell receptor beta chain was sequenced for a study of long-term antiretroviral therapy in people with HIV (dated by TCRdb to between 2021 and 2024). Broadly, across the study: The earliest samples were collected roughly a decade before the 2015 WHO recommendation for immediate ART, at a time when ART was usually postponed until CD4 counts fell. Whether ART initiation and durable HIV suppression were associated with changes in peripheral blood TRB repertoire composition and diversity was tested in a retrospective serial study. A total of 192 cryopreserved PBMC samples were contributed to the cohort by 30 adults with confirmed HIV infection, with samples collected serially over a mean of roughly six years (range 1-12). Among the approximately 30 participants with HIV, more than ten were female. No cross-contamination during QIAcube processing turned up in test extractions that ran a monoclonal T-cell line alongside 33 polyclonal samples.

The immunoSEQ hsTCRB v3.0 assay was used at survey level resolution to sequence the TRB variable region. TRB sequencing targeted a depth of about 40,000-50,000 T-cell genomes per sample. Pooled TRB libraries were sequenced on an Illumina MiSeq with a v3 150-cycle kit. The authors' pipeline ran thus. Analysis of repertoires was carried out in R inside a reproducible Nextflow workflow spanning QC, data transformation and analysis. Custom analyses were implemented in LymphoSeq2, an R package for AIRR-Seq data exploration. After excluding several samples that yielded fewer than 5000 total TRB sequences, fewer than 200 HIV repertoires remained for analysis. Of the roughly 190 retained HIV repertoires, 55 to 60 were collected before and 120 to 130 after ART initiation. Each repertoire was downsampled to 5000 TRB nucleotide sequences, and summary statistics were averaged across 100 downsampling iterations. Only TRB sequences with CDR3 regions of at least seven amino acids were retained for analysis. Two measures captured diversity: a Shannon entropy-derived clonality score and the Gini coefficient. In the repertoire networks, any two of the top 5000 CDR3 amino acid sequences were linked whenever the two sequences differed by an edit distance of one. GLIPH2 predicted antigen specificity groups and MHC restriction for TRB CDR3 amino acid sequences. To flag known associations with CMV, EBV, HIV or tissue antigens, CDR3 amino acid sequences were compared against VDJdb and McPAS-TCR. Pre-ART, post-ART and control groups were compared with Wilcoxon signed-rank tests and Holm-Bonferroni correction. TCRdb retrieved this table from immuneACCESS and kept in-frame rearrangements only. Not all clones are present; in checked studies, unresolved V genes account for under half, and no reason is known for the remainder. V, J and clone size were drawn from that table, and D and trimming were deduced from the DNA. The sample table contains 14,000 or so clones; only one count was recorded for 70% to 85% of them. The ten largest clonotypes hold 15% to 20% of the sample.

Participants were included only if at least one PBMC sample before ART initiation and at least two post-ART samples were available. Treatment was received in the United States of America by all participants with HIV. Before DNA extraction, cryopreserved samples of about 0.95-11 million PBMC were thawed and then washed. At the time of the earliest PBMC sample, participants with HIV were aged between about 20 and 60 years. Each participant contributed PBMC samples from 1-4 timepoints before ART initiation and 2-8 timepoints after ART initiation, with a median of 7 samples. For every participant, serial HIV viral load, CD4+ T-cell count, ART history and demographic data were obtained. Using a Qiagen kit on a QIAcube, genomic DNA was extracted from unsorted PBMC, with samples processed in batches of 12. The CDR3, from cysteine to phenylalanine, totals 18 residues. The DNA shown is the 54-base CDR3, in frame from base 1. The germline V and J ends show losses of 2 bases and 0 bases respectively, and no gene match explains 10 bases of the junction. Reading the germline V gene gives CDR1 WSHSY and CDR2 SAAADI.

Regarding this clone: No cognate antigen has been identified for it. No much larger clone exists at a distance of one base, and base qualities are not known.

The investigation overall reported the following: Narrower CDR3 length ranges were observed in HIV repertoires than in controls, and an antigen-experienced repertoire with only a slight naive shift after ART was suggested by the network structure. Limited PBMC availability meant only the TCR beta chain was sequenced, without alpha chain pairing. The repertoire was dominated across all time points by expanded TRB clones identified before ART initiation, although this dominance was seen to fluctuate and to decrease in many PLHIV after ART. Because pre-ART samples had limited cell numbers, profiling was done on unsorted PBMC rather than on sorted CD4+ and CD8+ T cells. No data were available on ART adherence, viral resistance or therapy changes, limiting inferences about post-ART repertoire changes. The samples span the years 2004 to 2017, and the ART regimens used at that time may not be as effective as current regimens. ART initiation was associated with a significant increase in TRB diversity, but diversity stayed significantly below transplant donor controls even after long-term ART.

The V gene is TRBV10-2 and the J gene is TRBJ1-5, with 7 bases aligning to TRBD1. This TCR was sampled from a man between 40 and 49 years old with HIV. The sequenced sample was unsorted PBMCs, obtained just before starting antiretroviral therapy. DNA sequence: TGCGCCAGCAGTGAGACGTGGGGAAAGGGGGCTAGCAATCAGCCCCAGCATTTT. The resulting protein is CASSETWGKGASNQPQHF.